The 21 T cell receptor beta chains presented below share a single source sample, sequenced in a study of siplizumab effects on memory and regulatory T cells. Assay used: immunoSEQ multiplex PCR; TCRdb lists only in-frame clones, some missing. The sample shows 45,000 to 60,000 clones, more than 75% of them seen only once. Sample: naive CD8+ T cells sorted from blood. These receptors were collected from a human donor in good health.

The chain employs TRBV5-8 and TRBJ1-5; no reliable D call. This CDR3 region has 14 residues. Trimming took 0 bases from V and 5 from J, leaving 9 bases between them. Germline V gene lookup returns CDR1 SGHTS and CDR2 YDEGEE. CDR3 nucleotides: TGTGCCAGCAGCTTGGTCAGGAGGGATCAGCCCCAGCATTTT. Its translation is CASSLVRRDQPQHF.

The chain combines TRBV25-1 with TRBJ2-3; TRBD1 aligns across 10 bases. The CDR3 extends over 16 amino acids. The germline V gene has CDR1 MGHDK and CDR2 SYGVNS. The V segment lost 5 bases and the J segment 6 bases; nucleotides outside the gene matches: 11. The CDR3 is CASSPGTGVKRDTQYF. The CDR3 DNA reads TGTGCCAGCAGTCCCGGGACAGGGGTTAAGAGGGATACGCAGTATTTT.

On this clone itself: Distinct nucleotide sequences in the sample also encode this CDR3. The chain recombines TRBV6-5 with TRBJ1-1; D might be TRBD1 (6 bases). The V end was cut by 0 bases, the J end by 5 bases, with 7 bases between. CDR1 MNHEY and CDR2 SVGAGI come from the germline V gene. The CDR3 totals 13 residues. The CDR3 nucleotides read TGTGCCAGCAGTTACTCGAGGGGGACTGAAGCTTTCTTT. As protein: CASSYSRGTEAFF.

This chain uses TRBV7-8 with TRBJ1-4; D unresolved. The length of the CDR3 is 15 residues. The V end lost 4 bases, the J end lost 8 bases, and 17 bases lay between the germline ends. Germline CDR1 SGHVS, CDR2 FQNEAQ. The CDR3 nucleotides read TGTGCCAGCAGCTCAGAGGCCTCTGGGGAGGAAAAACTGTTTTTT. Amino acids: CASSSEASGEEKLFF.

The chain is built from TRBV27 and TRBJ1-1; no definite D call. The V gene lost 5 bases and the J gene lost 3 bases, with 10 bases spanning the gap. The CDR3 contains 13 residues. Germline loops: CDR1 MNHEY, CDR2 SMNVEV (reference sequence). The CDR3 spells CASSIGRYTEAFF. DNA for the CDR3: TGTGCCAGCAGTATAGGACGGTACACTGAAGCTTTCTTT.

V is TRBV5-6 and J is TRBJ1-2; possible D gene TRBD1, 5 bases. V was pared by 2 bases and J by 2 bases, with 10 bases between. CDR1 is SGHDT, CDR2 YYEEEE, per germline. The CDR3 consists of 14 residues. CDR3 sequence (DNA): TGTGCCAGCAGCTTCGAGGGGTTAAACTATGGCTACACCTTC. Protein product: CASSFEGLNYGYTF.

The V call is TRBV7-8, the J call TRBJ2-5; 10 bases agree with TRBD1. This CDR3 is 17 amino acids long. Per germline, CDR1 SGHVS and CDR2 FQNEAQ. V lost 1 base, J lost 1 base, and 6 bases stayed unmatched. CDR3 loop: CASSLVPGTGVQETQYF. The CDR3 DNA sequence: TGTGCCAGCAGCTTAGTCCCCGGGACAGGGGTCCAAGAGACCCAGTACTTC.

In this sample, this clone turned up a few times. V gene TRBV10-3 combines with J gene TRBJ1-4; D ambiguous. In germline, CDR1 is ENHRY, CDR2 SYGVKD. This CDR3 region has 13 residues. Trimming removed 0 bases from V and 4 bases from J, with 3 bases in between. The CDR3 bases are TGTGCCATCAGTGAGTCGTATAATGAAAAACTGTTTTTT. The encoded protein is CAISESYNEKLFF.

This chain joins TRBV10-3 and TRBJ1-6; possible D gene TRBD1, 5 bases. This CDR3 contains 17 residues. Trimming removed 4 bases from V and 0 bases from J, with 13 bases in between. Germline CDR1 and CDR2: ENHRY and SYGVKD. The CDR3 coding sequence is TGTGCCATCAGTGTTGACAGTCCTGTCTCCTATAATTCACCCCTCCACTTT. This translates into CAISVDSPVSYNSPLHF.

J is TRBJ1-1 and V is TRBV4-1; 9 bases are shared with TRBD1. V lost 5 bases and J lost 11; bases outside the gene matches: 9. The germline CDR1 and CDR2 sequences are MGHRA and YSYEKL. The CDR3 runs 13 residues. CDR3: CASSGPGQGVAFF. The CDR3 nucleotides are TGCGCCAGCAGCGGACCGGGACAGGGTGTCGCTTTCTTT.

V gene TRBV7-9 combines with J gene TRBJ2-7, with no clear D. Germline CDR1 reads SEHNR; CDR2 reads FQNEAQ (reference sequence). V was trimmed by 1 base and J by 2 bases, leaving 9 bases between them. The CDR3 sequence is 14 residues long. The CDR3 DNA reads TGTGCCAGCAGCTTAGTAGTGGCCCCCTACGAGCAGTACTTC. Encoded protein: CASSLVVAPYEQYF.

This chain connects TRBV7-9 to TRBJ1-4; D is possibly TRBD1 (5 bases). V was cut by 3 bases and J by 7 bases, with 9 bases left in between. Germline lookup yields CDR1 SEHNR and CDR2 FQNEAQ (reference sequence). The CDR3 runs 13 residues. CDR3 in DNA: TGTGCCAGCAGCTTCCCAGGGCCTGAAAAACTGTTTTTT. Amino acid sequence: CASSFPGPEKLFF.

This rearrangement joins TRBV7-9 to TRBJ1-2, with no clear D. Germline CDR1 reads SEHNR; CDR2 reads FQNEAQ (reference sequence). The CDR3 extends over 15 amino acids. Between the trimmed V and J ends, which lost 5 bases and 5 bases, there was a span of 18 bases. In DNA, the CDR3 is TGTGCCAGCAGCAAGGACCCTCGAATGATTTATGGCTACACCTTC. This codes for CASSKDPRMIYGYTF.

J is TRBJ2-7 and V is TRBV19; no clear D gene. Germline V gene data show CDR1 as LNHDA and CDR2 as SQIVND (reference sequence). V was pared by 3 bases and J by 3 bases, with 9 bases between. This CDR3 is built from 13 residues. The CDR3 sequence is CASSIFQGYEQYF. The CDR3 region has the DNA TGTGCCAGTAGTATTTTCCAAGGCTACGAGCAGTACTTC.

This clone was seen just once. V usage is TRBV9 and J usage is TRBJ2-7, with D possibly being TRBD2 (6 bases). V was pared by 3 bases and J by 5 bases, with 12 bases between. The V gene's germline CDR1 is SGDLS and CDR2 YYNGEE. The CDR3 is 13 residues long. As DNA, the CDR3 is TGTGCCAGCAGCGGCCCGGGGAGGAACGAGCAGTACTTC. This gives the protein CASSGPGRNEQYF.

This chain uses TRBV27 with TRBJ2-3; D is unresolved. Per the germline V gene, CDR1 is MNHEY and CDR2 is SMNVEV (reference sequence). V was trimmed by 3 bases and J by 4 bases, leaving 2 bases between them. CDR3 length: 11 amino acids. The CDR3 nucleotides are TGTGCCAGCAGTTTCGCAGATACGCAGTATTTT. Translated, it gives CASSFADTQYF.

V is TRBV15 and J is TRBJ1-4, with D tentatively TRBD1 (6 bases). The V end was cut by 5 bases, the J end by 0 bases, with 13 bases between. CDR3 length equals 16 residues. The germline CDR1 and CDR2 sequences are LNHNV and YYDKDF (reference sequence). CDR3 in amino acids: CATSPKGGATNEKLFF. CDR3 in DNA: TGTGCCACCAGCCCCAAGGGGGGTGCAACTAATGAAAAACTGTTTTTT.

The chain recombines TRBV19 with TRBJ2-6; D uncertain. The CDR3 runs 14 residues. With 6 bases removed from V and 4 bases from J, the gap between germline ends came to 10 bases. The germline gives CDR1 LNHDA, CDR2 SQIVND (reference sequence). The chain's CDR3 is CASRSIRGANVLTF. CDR3 nucleotides: TGTGCCAGTAGATCAATAAGAGGGGCCAACGTCCTGACTTTC.

The chain carries TRBV15 and TRBJ2-1, with TRBD1 as a possible D gene (5 bases). Germline CDR1 and CDR2: LNHNV and YYDKDF (reference sequence). This CDR3 contains 12 residues. V lost 3 bases and J lost 10, with 10 bases in between. This chain's CDR3 is CATSSHKGEQFF. The CDR3 DNA sequence: TGTGCCACCAGCAGCCATAAGGGGGAGCAGTTCTTC. The full variable domain, in which reference TRBV15 and TRBJ2-1 provide the parts outside the CDR3, is DAMVIQNPRYQVTQFGKPVTLSCSQTLNHNVMYWYQQKSSQAPKLLFHYYDKDFNNEADTPDNFQSRRPNTSFCFLDIRSPGLGDTAMYLCATSSHKGEQFFGPGTRLTVL.

The DNA of the CDR3 is TGTGCCAGCAGCGGGGGTATCGGGTGGTATGGCTACACCTTC. Protein: CASSGGIGWYGYTF. This chain joins TRBV5-4 and TRBJ1-2, with D possibly being TRBD1 (5 bases). Germline CDR1 SGHNT, CDR2 YYREEE (reference sequence). The CDR3 sequence is 14 residues long. V lost 4 bases to trimming and J lost 5 bases, with 15 bases between them.

The rearrangement uses TRBV19 and TRBJ2-1; 8 nucleotides match TRBD1. Germline V CDR1 and CDR2: LNHDA, SQIVND (reference sequence). The CDR3 contains 13 residues. V dropped 3 bases and J dropped 12; count of bases not matched to a gene: 7. The CDR3 is CASSMTGVDGQFF. The CDR3 DNA reads TGTGCCAGTAGTATGACAGGGGTGGATGGGCAGTTCTTC.